The rows below give T cell receptor beta chains drawn from one sample of a study of early stage breast cancer tumors. The table came from immunoSEQ multiplex PCR; TCRdb's copy has only in-frame clones and leaves some out. The table records tens of thousands of clones, less than 80% of them present only once. The sample comprised blood. These TCRs come from a person in their sixties or seventies with breast cancer. Each CDR3 is given with its conserved first and last residue. Each record gives: clone size, V gene, J gene, D gene, CDR3 DNA, CDR3 protein. D genes are given only for firm matches. Clone size is given for some rows only: seen once, a few or many times, or a class if the clone is expanded.

clone_size: once
v_call: TRBV11-1
j_call: TRBJ2-3
d_call: TRBD2
cdr3_nt: TGTGCCAGCAGCTTGTTAGCGGGGGGGCGGGATACGCAGTATTTT
cdr3_aa: CASSLLAGGRDTQYF

clone_size: few
v_call: TRBV5-1
j_call: TRBJ1-6
d_call: TRBD1
cdr3_nt: TGCGCCAGCAGCTTGGCAGGACAGGGATCACCCCTCCACTTT
cdr3_aa: CASSLAGQGSPLHF

clone_size: .
v_call: TRBV28
j_call: TRBJ2-3
d_call: .
cdr3_nt: TGTGCCAGCAAATCGGGAGTTGCAGATACGCAGTATTTT
cdr3_aa: CASKSGVADTQYF

clone_size: .
v_call: TRBV5-1
j_call: TRBJ2-7
d_call: TRBD2
cdr3_nt: TGCGCCAGCAGCCGGGGGGTGGGGTCCTACGAGCAGTACTTC
cdr3_aa: CASSRGVGSYEQYF

clone_size: .
v_call: TRBV6-5
j_call: TRBJ2-7
d_call: TRBD1
cdr3_nt: TGTGCCATCAGTCCCGGGACAGGGGGCTGGGAGCAGTACTTC
cdr3_aa: CAISPGTGGWEQYF

clone_size: .
v_call: TRBV6-5
j_call: TRBJ1-2
d_call: TRBD1
cdr3_nt: TGTGCCAGCAGTTACGCGTCCGGACAGGGGGGAGGCTACACCTTC
cdr3_aa: CASSYASGQGGGYTF

clone_size: .
v_call: TRBV2
j_call: TRBJ2-1
d_call: TRBD2
cdr3_nt: TGTGCCAGCCGACTAGCTTGGGGGAATGAGCAGTTCTTC
cdr3_aa: CASRLAWGNEQFF

clone_size: .
v_call: TRBV2
j_call: TRBJ2-7
d_call: TRBD1
cdr3_nt: TGTGCCAGCAGCCGTTTGGGGACAGGGTCCTACGAGCAGTACTTC
cdr3_aa: CASSRLGTGSYEQYF

clone_size: few
v_call: TRBV4-1
j_call: TRBJ1-4
d_call: .
cdr3_nt: TGCGCCAGCAGCCAAGAGCAGGCTGGTGCAACTAATGAAAAACTGTTTTTT
cdr3_aa: CASSQEQAGATNEKLFF

clone_size: .
v_call: TRBV18
j_call: TRBJ2-5
d_call: TRBD1
cdr3_nt: TGTGCCAGCTCACCCCGGGGACAGCAAGAGACCCAGTACTTC
cdr3_aa: CASSPRGQQETQYF

clone_size: .
v_call: TRBV7-2
j_call: TRBJ2-6
d_call: .
cdr3_nt: TGTGCCAGCAGAACTGCCAGCTCTGGGGCCAACGTCCTGACTTTC
cdr3_aa: CASRTASSGANVLTF

clone_size: few
v_call: TRBV27
j_call: TRBJ2-7
d_call: .
cdr3_nt: TGTGCCAGCTCCTTACGTGCCCGCTCCTACGAGCAGTACTTC
cdr3_aa: CASSLRARSYEQYF

clone_size: once
v_call: TRBV7-6
j_call: TRBJ2-1
d_call: TRBD2
cdr3_nt: TGTGCCAGCAGCTTCGGTCTTCCGGGAGGGCTAAATGAGCAGTTCTTC
cdr3_aa: CASSFGLPGGLNEQFF

clone_size: .
v_call: TRBV15
j_call: TRBJ1-4
d_call: .
cdr3_nt: TGTGCCACCAGCAGTCCCACGAGGGGGTTCCGTAATGAAAAACTGTTTTTT
cdr3_aa: CATSSPTRGFRNEKLFF

clone_size: .
v_call: TRBV5-6
j_call: TRBJ2-7
d_call: TRBD2
cdr3_nt: TGTGCCAGCAGCCCACTAGCGGGAGAGCGGCACGAGCAGTACTTC
cdr3_aa: CASSPLAGERHEQYF

clone_size: .
v_call: TRBV6-6
j_call: TRBJ2-1
d_call: .
cdr3_nt: TGTGCCAGCAGTTACGGGGGGCGCGATGAGCAGTTCTTC
cdr3_aa: CASSYGGRDEQFF

clone_size: .
v_call: TRBV6-1
j_call: TRBJ2-3
d_call: TRBD2
cdr3_nt: TGTGCCAGCAGTGGGACTAGCGGGGGGGGAGCAGATACGCAGTATTTT
cdr3_aa: CASSGTSGGGADTQYF